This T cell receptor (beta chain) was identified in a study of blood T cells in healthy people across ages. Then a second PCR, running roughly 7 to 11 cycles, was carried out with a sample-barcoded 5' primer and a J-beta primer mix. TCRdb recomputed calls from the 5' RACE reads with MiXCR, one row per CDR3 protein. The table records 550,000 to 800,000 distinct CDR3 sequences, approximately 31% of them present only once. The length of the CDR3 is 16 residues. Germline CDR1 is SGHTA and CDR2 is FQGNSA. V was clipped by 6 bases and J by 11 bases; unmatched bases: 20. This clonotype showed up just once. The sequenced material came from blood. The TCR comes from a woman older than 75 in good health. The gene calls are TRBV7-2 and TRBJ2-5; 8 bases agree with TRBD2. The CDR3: CASSSQRGSSYNEQYF. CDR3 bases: TGTGCCAGCAGTTCACAGCGGGGGTCTTCCTACAATGAGCAGTACTTC.